The T cell receptor beta chain described here comes from a study of early T cells in non-severe SARS-CoV-2 infection. General observations from the study: In VDJdb matching, anti-spike CD8 responses were favored while private and CD4 specificities went missing.

The sample holds a few counts of this clonotype. Its specificity is unknown. TCRdb reprocessed the 5' RACE reads via MiXCR and lists one record per CDR3 protein. The table has roughly 63,000 distinct CDR3 sequences, over 10% seen once; the top ten hold about 4.7%. Sequenced input: whole blood. This clonotype was sampled from an adult who was a healthcare worker with PCR-confirmed SARS-CoV-2 infection or an uninfected control (not recorded which).

CDR3 loop: CASSLGTADTEAFF. As DNA, the CDR3 is TGTGCCAGCAGCTTAGGGACAGCAGACACTGAAGCTTTCTTT. The rearrangement links TRBV7-9 to TRBJ1-1, with D maybe TRBD1 (6 bases). The germline V and J ends were trimmed by 1 base and 3 bases, with 9 bases remaining between them. Per the germline V gene, CDR1 is SEHNR and CDR2 is FQNEAQ (reference sequence). The CDR3 totals 14 residues.